This paragraph covers one T cell receptor (beta chain) sequence. The V gene end was trimmed by 6 bases and the J gene end by 5 bases; junction bases not matched to a gene: 6. The CDR3 length is 14 residues. Per the germline V gene, CDR1 is KGHDR and CDR2 is SFDVKD. One entry per CDR3 protein, called by TCRdb with MiXCR from the 5' RACE reads. Of roughly 400,000 distinct CDR3 sequences detected, more than 15% appear once; the ten largest clones hold 20% to 25%. The sample is drawn from a study of T-cell memory formation after mild COVID-19. The overall study: TCR clusters were mostly donor specific.

The material sequenced was PBMCs or a T cell subset sorted from them (not recorded which). The TCR comes from a man between 18 and 29 years old who had mild COVID-19 (a few samples of this study predate the infection). Cell type and time point are not known. The chain uses TRBV24-1 and TRBJ2-3, with TRBD2 matching 8 bases. This chain's CDR3 is CATSPSGGLDTQYF. The CDR3 nucleotides read TGTGCCACCAGTCCAAGCGGGGGCTTAGATACGCAGTATTTT.